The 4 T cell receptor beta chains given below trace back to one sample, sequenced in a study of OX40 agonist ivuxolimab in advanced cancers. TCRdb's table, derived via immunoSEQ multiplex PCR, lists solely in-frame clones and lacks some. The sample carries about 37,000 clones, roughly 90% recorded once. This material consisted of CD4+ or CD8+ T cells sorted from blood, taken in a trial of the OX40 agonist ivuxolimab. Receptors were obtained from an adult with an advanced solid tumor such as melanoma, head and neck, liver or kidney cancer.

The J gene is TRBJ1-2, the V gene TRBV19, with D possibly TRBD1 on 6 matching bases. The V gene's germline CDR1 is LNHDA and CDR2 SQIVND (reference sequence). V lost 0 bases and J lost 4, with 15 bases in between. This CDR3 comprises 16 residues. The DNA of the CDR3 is TGTGCCAGTAGTATAGATCTCAGGGGAAGCGGCTATGGCTACACCTTC. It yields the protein CASSIDLRGSGYGYTF.

CDR3 nucleotide sequence: TGTGCCAGCAGCTTCCCGGGACTAGCGGGAGATGCGACAGATACGCAGTATTTT. This encodes CASSFPGLAGDATDTQYF. The gene calls are TRBV2 and TRBJ2-3; 14 bases align to TRBD2. Germline CDR1 SNHLY, CDR2 FYNNEI. CDR3 size: 18 residues. V lost 6 bases to trimming and J lost 3 bases; unmatched junction nucleotides: 11.

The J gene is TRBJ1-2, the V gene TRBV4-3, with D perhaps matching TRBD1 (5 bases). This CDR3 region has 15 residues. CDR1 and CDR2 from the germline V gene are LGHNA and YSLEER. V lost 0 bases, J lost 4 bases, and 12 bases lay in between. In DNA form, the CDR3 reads TGCGCCAGCAGCCAAGATCGGGCAGGGTTCTATGGCTACACCTTC. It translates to CASSQDRAGFYGYTF.

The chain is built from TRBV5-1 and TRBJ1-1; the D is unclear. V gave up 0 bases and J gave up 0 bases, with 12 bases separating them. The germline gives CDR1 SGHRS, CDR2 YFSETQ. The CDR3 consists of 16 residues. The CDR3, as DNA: TGCGCCAGCAGCTTGGATCCGGTACCAATGAACACTGAAGCTTTCTTT. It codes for CASSLDPVPMNTEAFF.